This T cell receptor delta chain was sequenced in a study of γδ T cells in repeated Plasmodium falciparum infection. About the study: The natural-infection arm compared Malian children under seasonal malaria with matched Australian children. Regarding the study as a whole: Malian children's Vdelta2-negative repertoires appeared more expanded and less diverse than Australians'.

TCRdb called clones from the multiplex PCR reads again using CATT. The sample has over 45,000 delta-chain clones, over 1.5% seen once. This clone was seen many times. Its antigen is undetermined. Gammadelta T cells were flow-sorted from PBMC into Vgamma9/Vdelta2+ and Vdelta2-negative populations for bulk analysis. The germline V gene encodes CDR1 TSWWSYY and CDR2 QGS. The length of the CDR3 is 25 residues. The V gene end was trimmed by 3 bases and the J gene end by 1 base; junction bases not matched to a gene: 29. The sequenced material came from gamma-delta T cells from blood. The chain couples TRDV1 to TRDJ1; TRDD3 matches at 13 bases. This sequence originates from a pool of human donors (malaria-infected and uninfected, not separated). The CDR3 spells CALGDPAFLKAQYWGIRSPTDKLIF. The CDR3 DNA reads as TGTGCTCTTGGGGACCCGGCCTTCCTAAAGGCCCAGTACTGGGGGATACGGTCCCCCACCGATAAACTCATCTTT.